Shown below are 20 T cell receptor beta chains from a single sample sequenced in a study of neurological immune-mediated disorders. MiXCR, run by TCRdb on the 5' RACE reads, gives a single entry per CDR3 protein. Among tens of thousands of distinct CDR3 sequences listed, approximately 10% were seen once. Sequencing was done on a sample of PBMCs. All receptors derive from a man aged 60-69 years in good health.

The sample holds a few counts of this clonotype. This sequence joins TRBV5-1 and TRBJ1-6, with D tentatively TRBD1 (5 bases). This CDR3 has 16 amino acids. V gave up 0 bases and J gave up 6 bases, with 13 bases separating them. From germline, CDR1 is SGHRS and CDR2 YFSETQ. The chain's CDR3 is CASSLAGPGGNSPLHF. The CDR3 DNA follows: TGCGCCAGCAGCTTGGCCGGACCCGGGGGTAATTCACCCCTCCACTTT. Filled out from reference TRBV5-1 and TRBJ1-6, the complete variable domain reads KAGVTQTPRYLIKTRGQQVTLSCSPISGHRSVSWYQQTPGQGLQFLFEYFSETQRNKGNFPGRFSGRQFSNSRSEMNVSTLELGDSALYLCASSLAGPGGNSPLHFGNGTRLTVT.

This clonotype was detected ten times or more. This chain's CDR3 is CATSSTDGYNQPQHF. CDR3 sequence (DNA): TGTGCCACCAGCTCGACGGACGGTTACAATCAGCCCCAGCATTTT. V gene TRBV15 combines with J gene TRBJ1-5; the D is unclear. The ends were cut back, 5 bases at V and 3 bases at J, with 14 bases in the middle. The CDR3 extends over 15 amino acids. The V gene's germline CDR1 is LNHNV and CDR2 YYDKDF (reference sequence).

This clonotype has at least ten counts. The chain links TRBV20-1 to TRBJ2-2, with 12 bases fitting TRBD2. This CDR3 contains 15 residues. Germline CDR1 DFQATT, CDR2 SNEGSKA (reference sequence). V lost 3 bases to trimming and J lost 5 bases; unmatched junction nucleotides: 4. Here the CDR3 DNA reads TGCAGTGCTAGGGGGCTAGCGGGGGGGACCGGGGAGCTGTTTTTT. Its protein product is CSARGLAGGTGELFF.

This clonotype was counted many times. The gene calls are TRBV5-1 and TRBJ1-6; TRBD1 is a possible D gene (5 bases). The germline V gene has CDR1 SGHRS and CDR2 YFSETQ. The ends were cut back, 0 bases at V and 5 bases at J, with 15 bases in the middle. The CDR3 has 17 residues. The CDR3 region is CASSLEPGPGNNSPLHF. CDR3 bases: TGCGCCAGCAGCTTGGAGCCCGGGCCAGGGAATAATTCACCCCTCCACTTT.

Many counts were recorded for this clonotype. V and J are TRBV28 and TRBJ2-5, with 10 bases fitting TRBD2. The ends lost 5 bases at V and 7 bases at J; junction bases unmatched: 10. The CDR3 extends over 15 amino acids. The germline V gene encodes CDR1 MDHEN and CDR2 SYDVKM. CDR3 loop: CASSLGASGGVTQYF. The CDR3 DNA sequence: TGTGCCAGCAGTCTAGGGGCTAGCGGGGGAGTGACCCAGTACTTC.

This clonotype showed up many times. The V and J genes are TRBV29-1 and TRBJ1-1, with D perhaps TRBD1 (5 bases). The CDR3 covers 14 residues. V was trimmed by 4 bases and J by 1 base, leaving 13 bases between them. CDR1 and CDR2 from the germline V gene are SQVTM and ANQGSEA. CDR3 sequence (DNA): TGCAGCGTTGTTCGTGGAGGGACGAACACTGAAGCTTTCTTT. Its protein product is CSVVRGGTNTEAFF.

Relative to its sample, this clonotype is medium-sized (0.01 to 0.1%). The chain has TRBV20-1 and TRBJ1-2; a possible D gene is TRBD1 (5 bases). This CDR3 is 14 amino acids long. Germline CDR1 and CDR2: DFQATT and SNEGSKA (reference sequence). Trimming stripped 5 bases from V and 0 bases from J, with 13 bases between. In DNA form, the CDR3 reads TGCAGTGCTGGGGGGGACCGCGCTAACTATGGCTACACCTTC. Its protein product is CSAGGDRANYGYTF.

This clonotype was observed at least ten times. This chain uses TRBV7-2 with TRBJ2-5, with 13 bases matching TRBD2. Per germline, CDR1 SGHTA and CDR2 FQGNSA. The length of the CDR3 is 20 residues. With 4 bases clipped from V and 4 bases from J, the junction kept 18 bases outside the gene matches. CDR3 residues: CASSSPGLAGTQVIRETQYF. In DNA, the CDR3 is TGTGCCAGCAGCTCGCCGGGACTAGCGGGGACGCAAGTCATTCGAGAGACCCAGTACTTC.

The chain couples TRBV15 to TRBJ2-7; D not resolved. The CDR3 consists of 16 residues. Germline V lookup: CDR1 LNHNV, CDR2 YYDKDF (reference sequence). Trimming removed 3 bases from V and 3 bases from J, with 18 bases in between. CDR3 nucleotide sequence: TGTGCCACCAGCAGCCCCCCGGCGCAGTCCCACTACGAGCAGTACTTC. Its protein product is CATSSPPAQSHYEQYF.

This clonotype was picked up many times. The V and J genes are TRBV20-1 and TRBJ2-5, with a tentative D call TRBD2 (5 bases). The germline V and J ends were trimmed by 1 base and 5 bases, with 23 bases remaining between them. CDR3 length: 17 amino acids. The germline V gene has CDR1 DFQATT and CDR2 SNEGSKA (reference sequence). The CDR3 loop reads CSARGLPAAAQRETQYF. For the CDR3, the DNA is TGCAGTGCTAGAGGGCTCCCCGCGGCGGCTCAGCGGGAGACCCAGTACTTC.

This clonotype was seen repeatedly, ten times or more. The chain couples TRBV7-2 to TRBJ1-2, with D possibly TRBD1 on 6 matching bases. V lost 2 bases and J lost 0, with 10 bases in between. Per germline, CDR1 SGHTA and CDR2 FQGNSA. The CDR3 is 15 residues long. CDR3 sequence (DNA): TGTGCCAGCAGCTTAATACAGGGCGCTAACTATGGCTACACCTTC. Translation gives CASSLIQGANYGYTF.

This clonotype was counted many times. The rearrangement joins TRBV7-9 to TRBJ2-1, with TRBD1 identical over 7 bases. Trimming took 4 bases from V and 9 from J; bases not matched to a gene: 15. This CDR3 comprises 16 residues. CDR1 is SEHNR and CDR2 is FQNEAQ in the germline V gene (reference sequence). Here the CDR3 reads CASSSLTLTGYGEQFF. CDR3 nucleotide sequence: TGTGCCAGCAGCTCTCTTACCCTGACAGGGTATGGTGAGCAGTTCTTC.

There are a few counts of this clonotype. The rearrangement uses TRBV7-9 and TRBJ2-7, with a possible D match to TRBD1 (6 bases). Trimming removed 4 bases at V and 5 bases at J, with 18 bases between. The CDR3 covers 15 residues. Germline loops: CDR1 SEHNR, CDR2 FQNEAQ (reference sequence). CDR3 DNA: TGTGCCAGCAGCTACACGACAGGCCCCAGCCACGAGCAGTACTTC. Translation: CASSYTTGPSHEQYF.

At least ten counts were recorded for this clonotype. CDR3 in amino acids: CASSLGGLWEKLFF. Written as DNA, the CDR3 is TGTGCCAGCAGCTTAGGAGGCCTTTGGGAAAAACTGTTTTTT. The genes are TRBV7-2 and TRBJ1-4; D not certain. The CDR3 runs to 14 residues. Germline CDR1 SGHTA, CDR2 FQGNSA. The V and J ends lost 1 base and 8 bases respectively, with 11 bases between them.

In its sample, this clonotype was seen many times. The chain has TRBV7-2 and TRBJ1-5; TRBD1 matches at 7 bases. J lost 3 bases, V lost 0 bases, and 11 bases had no gene match. Germline values: CDR1 SGHTA, CDR2 FQGNSA. CDR3 length equals 18 residues. CDR3 sequence (DNA): TGTGCCAGCAGCTTAGCGCCACCTGGACAGGCAGTCAATCAGCCCCAGCATTTT. The encoded protein is CASSLAPPGQAVNQPQHF.

This clonotype occurred many times. This chain uses TRBV12-3 or TRBV12-4 with TRBJ1-2, with a tentative D call TRBD1 (6 bases). The CDR3 is 14 residues long. V was trimmed by 5 bases and J by 4 bases, leaving 14 bases between them. CDR3 in amino acids: CASSETRGGYGYTF. CDR3 in DNA: TGTGCCAGCAGTGAAACCAGGGGCGGCTATGGCTACACCTTC.

This clonotype has at least ten counts. The rearrangement links TRBV4-3 to TRBJ1-2, with D possibly matching TRBD1 (5 bases). Trimming cost V 0 bases and J 4 bases, with 12 bases left between them. The CDR3 sequence is 15 residues long. From germline, CDR1 is LGHNA and CDR2 YSLEER. DNA for the CDR3: TGCGCCAGCAGCCAAGAACAGGACCTTGGCTATGGCTACACCTTC. Encoded protein: CASSQEQDLGYGYTF.

In its sample, this clonotype is medium-sized (0.01 to 0.1%). The chain has TRBV7-2 and TRBJ2-3; 9 bases agree with TRBD2. This CDR3 is 15 amino acids long. J gave up 1 base and V 8 bases, and 7 bases lay outside the gene matches. Germline values: CDR1 SGHTA, CDR2 FQGNSA. The CDR3 DNA sequence: TGTGCCAGCGGTCAGCGGGGGGCCCGCACAGATACGCAGTATTTT. Amino acids: CASGQRGARTDTQYF.

This clonotype was seen repeatedly, ten times or more. V usage is TRBV27 and J usage is TRBJ1-6; D unclear. The length of the CDR3 is 13 residues. The ends were cut back, 6 bases at V and 6 bases at J, with 9 bases in the middle. The germline CDR1 and CDR2 sequences are MNHEY and SMNVEV (reference sequence). The DNA of the CDR3 is TGTGCCAGCAGGAATGATCTTAATTCACCCCTCCACTTT. Protein product: CASRNDLNSPLHF.

This clonotype was detected many times. This chain uses TRBV7-9 with TRBJ2-2; a possible D gene is TRBD1 (6 bases). From germline, CDR1 is SEHNR and CDR2 FQNEAQ (reference sequence). This CDR3 spans 14 amino acids. The V end was cut by 3 bases, the J end by 5 bases, with 10 bases between. The DNA of the CDR3 is TGTGCCAGCAGCTTGACAGGAAGGACCGGGGAGCTGTTTTTT. Its translation is CASSLTGRTGELFF.